This T cell receptor beta chain was documented in a study of T cell responses to AZD1222 COVID-19 vaccine. Study-level results: The donor cohort was predominantly white British with a female majority, and clonal diversity may have been underestimated.

In this sample, this clone turned up a few times. The antigen is not known. Germline CDR1 and CDR2: SQVTM and ANQGSEA. CDR3 length: 13 residues. V was pared by 5 bases and J by 7 bases, with 10 bases of the junction left unmatched. Produced via immunoSEQ multiplex PCR; TCRdb's table is partial and in-frame only. The data show 90,000 to 120,000 clones, over 75% seen once. The source is an adult in good health. The sequencing here drew on peripheral blood, taken on day 0 of AZD1222 vaccination. This chain uses TRBV29-1 with TRBJ1-1; 7 nucleotides match TRBD1. The CDR3, as DNA: TGCAGCGTTATACACTCGGACAGGTTTGAAGCTTTCTTT. It is translated as CSVIHSDRFEAFF.